These T cell receptor beta chains were read from a single sample in a study of T cell changes during pregnancy in multiple sclerosis. The repertoire was sequenced with immunoSEQ multiplex PCR; TCRdb's copy has only in-frame clones and lacks some. Of approximately 61,000 clones in the sample, roughly 90% were seen once. The sequencing here drew on peripheral blood, taken after pregnancy. Source of these receptors: a female donor in good health, enrolled as a control in a pregnancy study. The CDR3 runs from the conserved cysteine through the conserved F or W. The D gene is left open where the match is weak. The listing skips clone size in some rows; elsewhere it reads once, few, many or a size class.

v_gene	j_gene	d_gene	abundance	CDR3nt	CDR3aa
TRBV4-3	TRBJ2-7	-	-	TGCGCCAGCAGCCAAGTATTCACAGGGACTAACTCCTACGAGCAGTACTTC	CASSQVFTGTNSYEQYF
TRBV29-1	TRBJ2-1	TRBD2	-	TGCAGCGCTTCGGGACTAGCGGGGTACAATGAGCAGTTCTTC	CSASGLAGYNEQFF
TRBV19	TRBJ2-2	TRBD2	-	TGTGCCAGTAGTGGACTAGCGGGAACCGGGGAGCTGTTTTTT	CASSGLAGTGELFF
TRBV28	TRBJ1-1	-	-	TGTGCCAGCAGTTTAAGCGATGGGAACACTGAAGCTTTCTTT	CASSLSDGNTEAFF
TRBV2	TRBJ2-7	-	-	TGTGCCAGCAGTGTAGAGCTTACCTACGAGCAGTACTTC	CASSVELTYEQYF
TRBV7-2	TRBJ1-1	-	-	TGTGCCAGCAGGTTGGCGGGAGGGGAGGCTTTCTTT	CASRLAGGEAFF
TRBV18	TRBJ2-3	-	-	TGTGCCAGCTCACCGGCACGCCATAGCACAGATACGCAGTATTTT	CASSPARHSTDTQYF
TRBV6-1	TRBJ2-7	-	-	TGTGCCAGCAGTATGGAGAATAACTACGAGCAGTACTTC	CASSMENNYEQYF
TRBV6-1	TRBJ1-3	-	-	TGTGCCAGCGGACAGCAAACTGGAAACACCATATATTTT	CASGQQTGNTIYF
TRBV9	TRBJ1-1	TRBD1	-	TGTGCCAGCAGCGTAGACGGACAGGGTTTAAGAGGTACTGAAGCTTTCTTT	CASSVDGQGLRGTEAFF
TRBV25-1	TRBJ1-1	-	-	TGTGCCAGCAAAGTCCACATGAACACTGAAGCTTTCTTT	CASKVHMNTEAFF
TRBV4-1	TRBJ1-1	-	-	TGCGCCAGCAGCCCACTTAGGGGGACTGAAGCTTTCTTT	CASSPLRGTEAFF
TRBV9	TRBJ2-2	TRBD2	-	TGTGCCAGCACCCCAACTAGCGGGAGTGAAACCGGGGAGCTGTTTTTT	CASTPTSGSETGELFF
TRBV4-2	TRBJ1-1	-	-	TGTGCCAGCAGCCAAGACGCCGAGGACACTGAAGCTTTCTTT	CASSQDAEDTEAFF
TRBV5-1	TRBJ2-1	-	-	TGCGCCAGCAGCTTACAGCGGGCGCGCGGTGATGAGCAGTTCTTC	CASSLQRARGDEQFF
TRBV12-5	TRBJ1-1	-	-	TGTGCTAGTTTCGGAGGGAGGAGCGAAGCTTTCTTT	CASFGGRSEAFF
TRBV4-2	TRBJ2-1	TRBD1	-	TGTGCCAGCAGCCAAGGGCTGGGACAGGGCTATGAGCAGTTCTTC	CASSQGLGQGYEQFF
TRBV7-9	TRBJ1-3	-	-	TGTGCCAGCAGCATACCTAAAGACAGAGTCTCTGGAAACACCATATATTTT	CASSIPKDRVSGNTIYF
TRBV29-1	TRBJ2-3	TRBD1	once	TGCAGCGTCATAAGGGGGCAGGGGAGCACAGATACGCAGTATTTT	CSVIRGQGSTDTQYF
TRBV7-8	TRBJ1-6	TRBD1	-	TGTGCCAGCAGCTCTGACAGGGTTTCACCCCTCCACTTT	CASSSDRVSPLHF
TRBV9	TRBJ1-5	-	once	TGTGCCAGCAGCCCCAATCACGTTGTCGGGCAGCCCCAGCATTTT	CASSPNHVVGQPQHF
TRBV19	TRBJ2-2	TRBD1	-	TGTGCCAGTAGTATTACCGGGACAGGGGAGTATACCGGGGAGCTGTTTTTT	CASSITGTGEYTGELFF
TRBV29-1	TRBJ2-1	TRBD2	-	TGCAGCGTTGAACCTAGCGGGATCAATGAGCAGTTCTTC	CSVEPSGINEQFF
TRBV5-1	TRBJ2-3	-	once	TGCGCCAGCAGCTTATACACGGGTACAGATACGCAGTATTTT	CASSLYTGTDTQYF
TRBV27	TRBJ1-4	-	-	TGTGCCAGCAGTTTGGTCCAGGGGAGTGAAAAACTGTTTTTT	CASSLVQGSEKLFF
TRBV27	TRBJ2-7	TRBD2	once	TGTGCCAGCAGTTTAGCGGGAGGGCTCTACGAGCAGTACTTC	CASSLAGGLYEQYF
TRBV27	TRBJ1-6	TRBD1	-	TGTGCCAGCAGTTTCGGGACAGGGAATTCACCCCTCCACTTT	CASSFGTGNSPLHF
TRBV18	TRBJ2-7	TRBD1	-	TGTGCCAGCTCACCAAGCGCAGGGGGCAGGTACGAGCAGTACTTC	CASSPSAGGRYEQYF
TRBV12-1	TRBJ2-5	-	-	TGTGCCAGCAGCTCTGCTCGGGAGACCCAGTACTTC	CASSSARETQYF
TRBV29-1	TRBJ1-2	-	-	TGCAGCGTGCGCGGAGACAACTATGGCTACACCTTC	CSVRGDNYGYTF
TRBV6-4	TRBJ2-1	-	-	TGTGCCAGCAGTGAGCAGGGTGGGAATGAGCAGTTCTTC	CASSEQGGNEQFF
TRBV7-2	TRBJ1-6	-	-	TGTGCCAGCAGCACTAGCCCCTACAGAATCCCTTATAATTCACCCCTCCACTTT	CASSTSPYRIPYNSPLHF
TRBV7-8	TRBJ2-6	TRBD2	-	TGTGCCAGCAGCTTAGAGGTAGCGGGCTCTGGGGCCAACGTCCTGACTTTC	CASSLEVAGSGANVLTF
TRBV11-3	TRBJ2-1	TRBD2	-	TGTGCCAGCAGCTTAGGACTAGCGGGGGACTACAATGAGCAGTTCTTC	CASSLGLAGDYNEQFF
TRBV27	TRBJ1-3	-	once	TGTGCCAGCAGTCCGCGGGGTGGAAACACCATATATTTT	CASSPRGGNTIYF
TRBV2	TRBJ1-5	TRBD1	-	TGTGCCAGCATGGACAGGGGGTTATCTAGTGAGCCCCAGCATTTT	CASMDRGLSSEPQHF
TRBV2	TRBJ1-2	TRBD1	once	TGTGCCAGCAGAAGGACAGGGGCCGCTTTTGAGACCACCTTC	CASRRTGAAFETTF
TRBV14	TRBJ2-5	TRBD2	-	TGTGCCAGCAGCCAAGGACTAGCGGGAACGGAGACCCAGTACTTC	CASSQGLAGTETQYF
TRBV4-3	TRBJ1-1	TRBD1	-	TGCGCCAGCAGCCTCGGACAGGGCTTGAACACTGAAGCTTTCTTT	CASSLGQGLNTEAFF
TRBV19	TRBJ2-2	-	-	TGTGCCAGTAGTATTCCAGGGGCGAACACCGGGGAGCTGTTTTTT	CASSIPGANTGELFF
TRBV5-1	TRBJ1-1	TRBD1	once	TGCGCCAGCAGCTCCCCACCTAAGGAGGGGGCACAAGCTTTCTTT	CASSSPPKEGAQAFF
TRBV6-1	TRBJ1-5	-	-	TGTGCCAGCAGTTGGGCACCCATATTAAATCAGCCCCAGCATTTT	CASSWAPILNQPQHF